This TCR beta chain was profiled in a study of T cell clusters in autoimmune cytopenias. Multiplex touch-down PCR amplified TRB using TRB-A and TRB-B pools in one tube. TCRdb re-called the multiplex PCR reads and gives one entry per CDR3 protein, without DNA. The sample holds more than 13,000 distinct CDR3 sequences. Some 38,000 genome equivalents of blood DNA were amplified for TRB. Overall study findings and caveats: TRB repertoire shifts in secondary cytopenia and chronic lymphocytic leukemia mostly reflected lymphoma, not autoimmunity.

The CDR3 is 15 residues long. Germline values: CDR1 MNHNS, CDR2 SASEGT. Worth noting for this clonotype: Its matching antigen is unknown.

The rearrangement uses TRBV6-1 and TRBJ1-5; TCRdb names TRBD1, which stays unverified in the absence of DNA. This receptor was identified in a human donor with an autoimmune cytopenia or autoimmune hepatitis (not recorded which). The sequencing input was peripheral blood. The CDR3: CASSRRGDSNQPQHF.